This entry lists 16 T cell receptor beta chains sequenced from one sample in a study of cytomegalovirus exposure and HLA in healthy donors. Generated by immunoSEQ multiplex PCR, the TCRdb table keeps only in-frame clones and is missing some. This table holds 100,000 to 150,000 clones, roughly 90% found once. The sample comprised PBMCs. The receptor set was obtained from a woman between 18 and 29 years old in good health and CMV-seronegative.

The V and J genes are TRBV5-8 and TRBJ1-5; D not certain. Germline CDR1 and CDR2: SGHTS and YDEGEE. This CDR3 contains 12 residues. Trimming cost V 2 bases and J 3 bases, with 3 bases left between them. In DNA form, the CDR3 reads TGTGCCAGCAGCTTCATCAATCAGCCCCAGCATTTT. It yields the protein CASSFINQPQHF.

The chain has TRBV5-1 and TRBJ2-3, with 10 positions matching TRBD2. Germline V gene sequence: CDR1 SGHRS, CDR2 YFSETQ. CDR3 length: 15 amino acids. V was pared by 2 bases and J by 8 bases, with 8 bases of the junction left unmatched. This CDR3 is CASSLELAGLATQYF. The CDR3 bases are TGCGCCAGCAGCTTAGAACTAGCGGGACTAGCTACGCAGTATTTT.

CDR3 bases: TGCGCCAGCAGCCGGACAGGGGGCTTCCCTGGCGAGCAGTACTTC. Amino acids: CASSRTGGFPGEQYF. The genes are TRBV10-1 and TRBJ2-7, with TRBD1 identical over 11 bases. The CDR3 has 15 residues. Germline V gene data show CDR1 as WNHNN and CDR2 as SYGVQD (reference sequence). The V gene end was trimmed by 6 bases and the J gene end by 6 bases; junction bases not matched to a gene: 10.

The chain links TRBV6-5 to TRBJ2-7; TRBD2 matches at 10 bases. V lost 6 bases, J lost 0 bases, and 5 bases stayed unmatched. The CDR3 covers 15 residues. The germline gives CDR1 MNHEY, CDR2 SVGAGI. CDR3 coding DNA: TGTGCCAGCAGCGATGGACTAGCGGCCTCCTACGAGCAGTACTTC. Residues: CASSDGLAASYEQYF.

V gene TRBV6-1 combines with J gene TRBJ2-1, with 8 bases lining up with TRBD2. Germline V lookup: CDR1 MNHNS, CDR2 SASEGT. The CDR3 runs to 16 residues. The V segment lost 4 bases and the J segment 5 bases; nucleotides outside the gene matches: 10. CDR3 nucleotides: TGTGCCAGCAGTGGTACCCGGGGGGGCCGAAACAATGAGCAGTTCTTC. Translated, it gives CASSGTRGGRNNEQFF.

The CDR3 region is CASSQIDRGGTGELFF. The CDR3 DNA follows: TGCGCCAGCAGCCAGATTGACAGGGGAGGCACCGGGGAGCTGTTTTTT. The rearrangement joins TRBV5-1 to TRBJ2-2; 8 bases align to TRBD1. Germline lookup yields CDR1 SGHRS and CDR2 YFSETQ. The CDR3 sequence is 16 residues long. J lost 4 bases, V lost 4 bases, and 9 bases had no gene match.

The V call is TRBV30, the J call TRBJ1-2, with 9 bases lining up with TRBD1. Germline V gives CDR1 GTSNPN, CDR2 SVGIG (reference sequence). This CDR3 has 13 residues. V was pared by 2 bases and J by 6 bases, with 4 bases of the junction left unmatched. CDR3 in DNA: TGTGCCTGGAGTCGGGGACAGGGCGATGGCTACACCTTC. Its protein is CAWSRGQGDGYTF.

The rearrangement links TRBV28 to TRBJ2-7; 7 nucleotides match TRBD1. CDR3 size: 15 residues. The V and J ends lost 3 bases and 2 bases, in that order; junction bases with no gene match: 7. Germline CDR1 MDHEN, CDR2 SYDVKM. This CDR3 reads CASSFGQVKPYEQYF. The CDR3 nucleotides are TGTGCCAGCAGTTTCGGACAGGTGAAACCCTACGAGCAGTACTTC.

V gene TRBV10-3 combines with J gene TRBJ1-2; D is possibly TRBD1 (5 bases). The CDR3 extends over 14 amino acids. The V end lost 6 bases, the J end lost 2 bases, and 13 bases lay between the germline ends. Germline loops: CDR1 ENHRY, CDR2 SYGVKD. The CDR3, as DNA: TGTGCCATCAGATCGGGGGGGGTAAACTATGGCTACACCTTC. Translation: CAIRSGGVNYGYTF.

The chain carries TRBV6-5 and TRBJ2-1; TRBD2 matches 11 bases. There are 16 residues in the CDR3. Germline CDR1 is MNHEY and CDR2 is SVGAGI. The junction had 6 bases not matched to a gene; V was cut back by 4 bases and J by 4 bases. The CDR3 nucleotides are TGTGCCAGCAGTTTGAGGGGACTAGCGGCTTACAATGAGCAGTTCTTC. It is translated as CASSLRGLAAYNEQFF.

This chain connects TRBV5-1 to TRBJ1-1, with D maybe TRBD1 (6 bases). This CDR3 spans 13 amino acids. CDR1 is SGHRS, CDR2 YFSETQ, per germline. The germline V and J ends were trimmed by 2 bases and 2 bases, with 7 bases remaining between them. CDR3 bases: TGCGCCAGCAGCTTAGGGACAAACACTGAAGCTTTCTTT. This gives the protein CASSLGTNTEAFF.

CDR3 DNA: TGTGCCAGCAGTTCCAGACACGGCCAGCCCCAGCATTTT. Its protein is CASSSRHGQPQHF. The chain carries TRBV6-5 and TRBJ1-5; unclear D gene. The CDR3 contains 13 residues. From germline, CDR1 is MNHEY and CDR2 SVGAGI. Trimming removed 4 bases from V and 7 bases from J, with 11 bases in between.

This rearrangement joins TRBV27 to TRBJ1-2, with D perhaps TRBD1 (5 bases). V was cut by 5 bases and J by 4 bases, with 23 bases left in between. Germline V gene data show CDR1 as MNHEY and CDR2 as SMNVEV (reference sequence). The CDR3 loop spans 17 amino acids. The CDR3 region is CASSVGRAPELFYGYTF. The CDR3 bases are TGTGCCAGCAGTGTTGGCAGGGCCCCTGAATTATTCTATGGCTACACCTTC.

This clone occurred once. The rearrangement links TRBV7-8 to TRBJ2-7; 11 nucleotides agree with TRBD2. The CDR3 is 16 amino acids. Germline V lookup: CDR1 SGHVS, CDR2 FQNEAQ. V was clipped by 6 bases and J by 0 bases; unmatched bases: 7. The CDR3 is CASSETSGSSSYEQYF. The CDR3 region has the DNA TGTGCCAGCAGTGAAACTAGCGGGAGTAGCTCCTACGAGCAGTACTTC.

The J gene is TRBJ1-1, the V gene TRBV23-1, with a weak D call TRBD1 (6 bases). TRBV23-1 is known as an ORF, though its function is uncertain. This CDR3 contains 13 residues. Trimming took 8 bases from V and 1 from J, leaving 11 bases between them. For the CDR3, the DNA is TGCGCCAGCTACGGGACAAGGAACACTGAAGCTTTCTTT. Translating gives CASYGTRNTEAFF.

The genes are TRBV7-8 and TRBJ2-7, with TRBD1 identical over 11 bases. The J segment lost 1 base and the V segment lost 5 bases, leaving 4 bases of the junction unmatched. The CDR3 is 15 amino acids. CDR1 and CDR2 (germline): SGHVS, FQNEAQ. The CDR3 DNA reads TGTGCCAGCAGCCTGGGACAGGGGGGATCCTACGAGCAGTACTTC. Encoded protein: CASSLGQGGSYEQYF.